This is a list of T cell receptor beta chains from one sample in a study of T-cell memory formation after mild COVID-19. TCRdb re-called the 5' RACE reads through MiXCR, storing one row per CDR3 protein. The table has over 50,000 distinct CDR3 sequences, roughly 9% seen once; the top ten hold approximately 12%. The sequencing input was PBMCs or a T cell subset sorted from them (not recorded which). The receptors were sampled from an adult woman who had mild COVID-19 (a few samples of this study predate the infection). Cell type and time point are not known. The CDR3 runs from the conserved cysteine through the conserved F or W. D genes are given only for firm matches. Not every row has a clone size; where given, it reads once, few, many or a size class.

TRBD1,NA,TRBV5-1,TRBJ2-5,TGCGCCAGCAGCTCCTTGGGACAGGGGAGGAAAGAGACCCAGTACTTC,CASSSLGQGRKETQYF
NA,NA,TRBV20-1,TRBJ2-7,TGCAGTGCTAGCTACTCACAGGGCTCGTACGAGCAGTACTTC,CSASYSQGSYEQYF
NA,NA,TRBV4-1,TRBJ1-2,TGCGCCAGCAGCCCCAGGGTGGACTATGGCTACACCTTC,CASSPRVDYGYTF
NA,few,TRBV21-1,TRBJ2-3,TGTGCCAGCAGCAAAGAAGCCCCGCGGAGAGATACGCAGTATTTT,CASSKEAPRRDTQYF
NA,NA,TRBV5-1,TRBJ2-5,TGCGCCAGCAGCCCCCGGAGGGCAGGGAGGCAAGAGACCCAGTACTTC,CASSPRRAGRQETQYF
TRBD1,once,TRBV20-1,TRBJ2-7,TGCAGTGCTAGAGATGGGCAGGGGGCATCCTACGAGCAGTACTTC,CSARDGQGASYEQYF
TRBD1,NA,TRBV2,TRBJ1-1,TGTGCCAGCATTCAACGACAGGGGATCGGTACTGAAGCTTTCTTT,CASIQRQGIGTEAFF
NA,few,TRBV7-2,TRBJ1-4,TGTGCCAGCAGCCCCAAATCCGAAAAACTGTTTTTT,CASSPKSEKLFF
TRBD1,many,TRBV6-5,TRBJ1-2,TGTGCCACCCAGGGGGCGCAGAGCTATGGCTACACCTTC,CATQGAQSYGYTF
NA,few,TRBV5-1,TRBJ2-3,TGCGCCAGCAGCCTTGCGCAGGGAGGCACAGATACGCAGTATTTT,CASSLAQGGTDTQYF
NA,NA,TRBV29-1,TRBJ2-3,TGCAGCGTCCGACAGGTTCTGAGCACAGATACGCAGTATTTT,CSVRQVLSTDTQYF
NA,many,TRBV4-2,TRBJ2-5,TGTGCCAGCAGCCGGGGCTCGGGACTGGAGGCGGAGACCCAGTACTTC,CASSRGSGLEAETQYF
NA,NA,TRBV6-1,TRBJ2-3,TGTGCCAGCAGTGAAATGCCTGACACAGATACGCAGTATTTT,CASSEMPDTDTQYF
TRBD2,few,TRBV7-2,TRBJ2-1,TGTGCCAGCAGCCCGGGGGGATACTTCAGCTCCTACAATGAGCAGTTCTTC,CASSPGGYFSSYNEQFF
NA,many,TRBV6-6,TRBJ1-1,TGTGCCAGCAGTTACTCTCCCGGGGCCTATAACACTGAAGCTTTCTTT,CASSYSPGAYNTEAFF
NA,NA,TRBV5-1,TRBJ2-3,TGCGCCAGCAGCTTGTCCAGCGCAACTAGCACAGATACGCAGTATTTT,CASSLSSATSTDTQYF
NA,few,TRBV6-5,TRBJ2-7,TGTGCCAGCAGTGATCGGACAGCACCCTACGAGCAGTACTTC,CASSDRTAPYEQYF
TRBD2,NA,TRBV6-2/TRBV6-3,TRBJ2-7,TGTGCCAGCAGTTACGGGGCGGGAGCCTATTCCTACGAGCAGTACTTC,CASSYGAGAYSYEQYF
NA,NA,TRBV5-8,TRBJ2-7,TGTGCCAGCAGCTTGGGCGACTTCTCCTACGAGCAGTACTTC,CASSLGDFSYEQYF
NA,NA,TRBV6-4,TRBJ2-5,TGTGCCAGCAGTGACTCGAGGCGGGTGGGGTGTCAAGAGACCCAGTACTTC,CASSDSRRVGCQETQYF
NA,NA,TRBV11-2,TRBJ1-2,TGTGCCAGCAGCTTAGGGGGGTTCGGTGGCTACACCTTC,CASSLGGFGGYTF
NA,NA,TRBV13,TRBJ2-7,TGTGCCAGCAGCTTAGCCCGGGCAGGAGGGGCCTACGAGCAGTACTTC,CASSLARAGGAYEQYF
NA,many,TRBV7-7,TRBJ2-1,TGTGCTAGCAGCTTAGACGGACTCTCCGTCAATGAGCAGTTCTTC,CASSLDGLSVNEQFF
NA,many,TRBV10-3,TRBJ2-5,TGTGCCATCAGTGAGTCAACTAACACGAGACTTGGAGAGACCCAGTACTTC,CAISESTNTRLGETQYF
NA,few,TRBV6-2/TRBV6-3,TRBJ2-1,TGTGCCAGCAGTCTACCGGGATCGGAGACCAATGAGCAGTTCTTC,CASSLPGSETNEQFF
NA,NA,TRBV18,TRBJ2-1,TGTGCCAGCTCACTTAATTCCGGGGGCTCGGCTGAGCAGTTCTTC,CASSLNSGGSAEQFF
NA,many,TRBV6-2/TRBV6-3,TRBJ2-7,TGTGCCAGCAGTTACTTCTCCTACGAGCAGTACTTC,CASSYFSYEQYF
TRBD1,NA,TRBV12-5,TRBJ2-3,TGTGCTAGTGGTTTGGAGGGGGCTAGCACAGATACGCAGTATTTT,CASGLEGASTDTQYF
TRBD1,few,TRBV13,TRBJ1-1,TGTGCCAGCGGCCCGACAGGGGCCCCCAATAGCGAAGCTTTCTTT,CASGPTGAPNSEAFF
NA,few,TRBV4-2,TRBJ2-1,TGTGCCAGCAGCCAAAGCTCCATACCGGGACCGTACAATGAGCAGTTCTTC,CASSQSSIPGPYNEQFF
NA,NA,TRBV12-3/TRBV12-4,TRBJ2-1,TGTGCCAGCAGGCCCGGGACAAAATACAATGAGCAGTTCTTC,CASRPGTKYNEQFF
TRBD1,many,TRBV20-1,TRBJ1-1,TGCAGAGTTGGGACAGCGCTATTGAACACTGAAGCTTTCTTT,CRVGTALLNTEAFF
NA,many,TRBV7-6,TRBJ1-5,TGTGCCAGCAGCCTGACTGGAAGTAGCAATCAGCCCCAGCATTTT,CASSLTGSSNQPQHF
NA,NA,TRBV15,TRBJ1-5,TGTGCCACCAGCAGAGATCTAGGGGGGAGCAATCAGCCCCAGCATTTT,CATSRDLGGSNQPQHF
NA,many,TRBV20-1,TRBJ2-1,TGCAGTGCTGTTCCCGGACGGACGCACTACAATGAGCAGTTCTTC,CSAVPGRTHYNEQFF
TRBD2,few,TRBV4-2,TRBJ2-5,TGTGCCAGCAGCCAGACTAGCGGGGTCCAAGAGACCCAGTACTTC,CASSQTSGVQETQYF
NA,NA,TRBV20-1,TRBJ1-5,TGCAGTGCTATGCGGACACCCTATAGCAATCAGCCCCAGCATTTT,CSAMRTPYSNQPQHF